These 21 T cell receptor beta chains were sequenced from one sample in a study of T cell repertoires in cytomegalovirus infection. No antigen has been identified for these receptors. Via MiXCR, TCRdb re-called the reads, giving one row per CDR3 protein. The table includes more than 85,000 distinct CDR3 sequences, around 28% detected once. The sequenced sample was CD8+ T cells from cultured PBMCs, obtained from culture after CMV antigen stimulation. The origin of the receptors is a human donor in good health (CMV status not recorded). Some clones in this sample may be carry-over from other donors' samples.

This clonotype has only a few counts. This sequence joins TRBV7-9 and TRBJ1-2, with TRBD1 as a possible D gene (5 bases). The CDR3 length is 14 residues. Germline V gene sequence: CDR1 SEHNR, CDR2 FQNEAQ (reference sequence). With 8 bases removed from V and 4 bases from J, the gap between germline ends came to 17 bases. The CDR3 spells CASRGGGNLYGYTF. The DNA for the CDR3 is TGTGCCAGCCGCGGCGGGGGAAACCTCTATGGCTACACCTTC.

CDR3 residues: CASSSGYEAFF. The CDR3 DNA is TGTGCCAGTAGTTCCGGCTATGAAGCTTTCTTT. The chain combines TRBV19 with TRBJ1-1; D is uncertain. In germline, CDR1 is LNHDA, CDR2 SQIVND (reference sequence). V shed 5 bases and J shed 7 bases, with 8 bases lying between them. This CDR3 has 11 residues.

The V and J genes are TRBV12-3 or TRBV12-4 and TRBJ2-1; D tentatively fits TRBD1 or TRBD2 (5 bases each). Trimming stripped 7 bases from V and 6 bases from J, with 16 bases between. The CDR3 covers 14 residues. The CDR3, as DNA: TGTGCCAGCAACTCGAGGGGAAAGATCAATGAGCAGTTCTTC. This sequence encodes CASNSRGKINEQFF.

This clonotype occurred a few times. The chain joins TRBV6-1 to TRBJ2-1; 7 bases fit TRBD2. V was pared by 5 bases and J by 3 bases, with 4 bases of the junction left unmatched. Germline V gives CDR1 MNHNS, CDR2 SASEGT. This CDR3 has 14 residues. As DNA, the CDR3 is TGTGCCAGCAGTTCCGTAGCGGGCTACAATGAGCAGTTCTTC. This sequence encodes CASSSVAGYNEQFF.

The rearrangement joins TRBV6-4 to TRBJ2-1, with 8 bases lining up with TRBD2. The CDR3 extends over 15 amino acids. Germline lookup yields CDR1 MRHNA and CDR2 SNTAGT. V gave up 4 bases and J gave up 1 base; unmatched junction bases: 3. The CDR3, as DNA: TGTGCCAGCAGTGGGGCGGGGGGTTCCTACAATGAGCAGTTCTTC. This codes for CASSGAGGSYNEQFF.

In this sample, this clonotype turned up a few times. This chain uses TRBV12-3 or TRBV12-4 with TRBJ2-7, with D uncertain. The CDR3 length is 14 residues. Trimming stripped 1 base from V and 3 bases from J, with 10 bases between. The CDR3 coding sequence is TGTGCCAGCAGTTTAGGTGGCACCTACTACGAGCAGTACTTC. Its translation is CASSLGGTYYEQYF.

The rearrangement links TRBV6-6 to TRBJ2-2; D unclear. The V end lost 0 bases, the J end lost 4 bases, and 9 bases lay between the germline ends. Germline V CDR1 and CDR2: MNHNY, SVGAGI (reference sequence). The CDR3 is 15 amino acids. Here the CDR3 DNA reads TGTGCCAGCAGTTACTCCCCTACTGGCACCGGGGAGCTGTTTTTT. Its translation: CASSYSPTGTGELFF.

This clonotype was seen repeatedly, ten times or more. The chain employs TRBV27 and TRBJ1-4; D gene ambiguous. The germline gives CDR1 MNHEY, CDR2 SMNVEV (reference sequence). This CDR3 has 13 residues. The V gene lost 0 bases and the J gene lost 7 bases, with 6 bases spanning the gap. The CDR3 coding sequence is TGTGCCAGCAGTTTATCTAAAGGTGAAAAACTGTTTTTT. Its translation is CASSLSKGEKLFF.

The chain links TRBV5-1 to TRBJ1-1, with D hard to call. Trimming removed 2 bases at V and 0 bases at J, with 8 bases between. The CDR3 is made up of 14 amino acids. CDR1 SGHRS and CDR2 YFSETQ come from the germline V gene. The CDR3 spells CASSFRTVNTEAFF. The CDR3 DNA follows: TGCGCCAGCAGCTTCCGGACGGTGAACACTGAAGCTTTCTTT.

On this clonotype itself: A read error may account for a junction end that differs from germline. In nucleotides, the CDR3 is TGTGCCACCAGCCCACGGGGGGGCGACACCGGGGAGCTGTTTTTT. Residues: CATSPRGGDTGELFF. V usage is TRBV7-2 and J usage is TRBJ2-2; TRBD2 agrees at 8 bases. Germline CDR1 SGHTA, CDR2 FQGNSA. There are 15 residues in the CDR3.

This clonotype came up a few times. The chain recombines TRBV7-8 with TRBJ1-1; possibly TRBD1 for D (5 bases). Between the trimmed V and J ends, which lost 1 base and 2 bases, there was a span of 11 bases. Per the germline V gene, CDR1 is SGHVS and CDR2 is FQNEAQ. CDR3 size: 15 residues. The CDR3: CASSLGRGLNTEAFF. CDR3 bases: TGTGCCAGCAGCTTAGGTCGGGGCCTCAACACTGAAGCTTTCTTT.

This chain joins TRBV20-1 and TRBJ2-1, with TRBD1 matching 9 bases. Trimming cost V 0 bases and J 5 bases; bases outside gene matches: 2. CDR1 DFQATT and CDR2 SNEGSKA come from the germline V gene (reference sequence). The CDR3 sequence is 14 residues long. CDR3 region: CSARDGTGNNEQFF. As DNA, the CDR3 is TGCAGTGCTAGAGATGGGACAGGGAACAATGAGCAGTTCTTC.

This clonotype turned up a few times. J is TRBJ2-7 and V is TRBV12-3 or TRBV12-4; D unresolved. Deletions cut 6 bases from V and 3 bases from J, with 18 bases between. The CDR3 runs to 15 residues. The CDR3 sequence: CASSPGPPWYYEQYF. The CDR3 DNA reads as TGTGCCAGCAGCCCCGGGCCCCCATGGTACTACGAGCAGTACTTC.

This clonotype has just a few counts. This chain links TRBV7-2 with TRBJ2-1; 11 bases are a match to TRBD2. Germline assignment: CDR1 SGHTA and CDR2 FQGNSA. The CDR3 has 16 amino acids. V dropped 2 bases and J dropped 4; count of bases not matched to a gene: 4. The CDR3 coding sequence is TGTGCCAGCAGCTTAACTAGCGGGGGTGGTTACAATGAGCAGTTCTTC. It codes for CASSLTSGGGYNEQFF.

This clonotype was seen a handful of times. The CDR3 spells CASSHETGAYTDTQYF. CDR3 nucleotide sequence: TGCGCCAGCAGCCATGAGACAGGGGCCTACACAGATACGCAGTATTTT. The rearrangement links TRBV4-1 to TRBJ2-3; 8 bases fit TRBD1. This CDR3 is built from 16 residues. Germline loops: CDR1 MGHRA, CDR2 YSYEKL. Trimming took 3 bases from V and 2 from J; bases not matched to a gene: 7.

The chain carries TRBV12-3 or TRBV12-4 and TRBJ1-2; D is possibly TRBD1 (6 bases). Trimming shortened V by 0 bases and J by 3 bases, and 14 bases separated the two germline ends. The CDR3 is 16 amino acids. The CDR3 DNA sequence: TGTGCCAGCAGTTTAGCGGGGGGCGGCATGGACTATGGCTACACCTTC. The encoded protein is CASSLAGGGMDYGYTF.

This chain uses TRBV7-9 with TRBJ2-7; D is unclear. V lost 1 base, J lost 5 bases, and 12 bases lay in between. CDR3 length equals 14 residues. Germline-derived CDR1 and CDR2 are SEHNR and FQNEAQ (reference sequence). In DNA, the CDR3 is TGTGCCAGCAGCTTAGTCTCGGGTTCCCACGAGCAGTACTTC. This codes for CASSLVSGSHEQYF.

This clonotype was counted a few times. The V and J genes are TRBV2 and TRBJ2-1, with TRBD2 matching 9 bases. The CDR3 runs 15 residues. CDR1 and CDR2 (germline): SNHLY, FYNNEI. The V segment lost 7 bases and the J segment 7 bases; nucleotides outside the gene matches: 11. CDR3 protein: CASMGSGGPKNEQFF. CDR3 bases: TGTGCCAGCATGGGAAGCGGGGGGCCAAAGAATGAGCAGTTCTTC.

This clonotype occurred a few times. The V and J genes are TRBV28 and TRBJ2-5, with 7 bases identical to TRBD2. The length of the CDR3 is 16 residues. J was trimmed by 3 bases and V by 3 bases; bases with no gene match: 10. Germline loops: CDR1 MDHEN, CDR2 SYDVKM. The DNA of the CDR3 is TGTGCCAGCAGTTTTTTTGGACTAGGGCGAAAAGAGACCCAGTACTTC. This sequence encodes CASSFFGLGRKETQYF.

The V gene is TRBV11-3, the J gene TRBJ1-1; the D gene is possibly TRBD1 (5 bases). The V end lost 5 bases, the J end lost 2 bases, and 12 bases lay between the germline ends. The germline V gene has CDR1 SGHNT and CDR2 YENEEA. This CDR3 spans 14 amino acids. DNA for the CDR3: TGTGCCAGCAGCATCCGTGGGGGAAACACTGAAGCTTTCTTT. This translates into CASSIRGGNTEAFF.

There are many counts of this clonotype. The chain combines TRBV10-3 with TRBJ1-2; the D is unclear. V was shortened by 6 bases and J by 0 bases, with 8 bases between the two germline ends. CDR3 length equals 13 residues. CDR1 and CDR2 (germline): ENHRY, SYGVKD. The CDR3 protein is CAIREDTNYGYTF. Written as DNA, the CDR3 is TGTGCCATCAGGGAAGATACTAACTATGGCTACACCTTC.